The 3 T cell receptor beta chains below all came from one sample that was sequenced in a study of T cell repertoires in cytomegalovirus infection. TCRdb passed the reads through MiXCR, listing each CDR3 protein once. Of approximately 500,000 distinct CDR3 sequences detected, 33% appear once; the ten largest clones hold roughly 17%. These receptors are not linked to any known antigen. Sequences were derived from cultured PBMCs, sampled from culture after CMV antigen stimulation. Receptor source: a human donor in good health (CMV status not recorded). Some clones in this sample may be carry-over from other donors' samples.

This chain links TRBV5-6 with TRBJ1-6; a possible D gene is TRBD1 (5 bases). Trimming pared 0 bases from V and 8 bases from J, leaving 18 bases between. Per the germline V gene, CDR1 is SGHDT and CDR2 is YYEEEE. This CDR3 comprises 17 residues. The CDR3 protein is CASSLGYGQDAYSPLHF. CDR3 in DNA: TGTGCCAGCAGCTTGGGCTACGGACAAGACGCGTATTCACCCCTCCACTTT. The variable domain in full, completed from reference TRBV5-6 and TRBJ1-6, reads DAGVTQSPTHLIKTRGQQVTLRCSPKSGHDTVSWYQQALGQGPQFIFQYYEEEERQRGNFPDRFSGHQFPNYSSELNVNALLLGDSALYLCASSLGYGQDAYSPLHFGNGTRLTVT.

Worth noting for this clonotype: One end of the junction does not line up with germline, which may come from a read error. The chain carries TRBV2 and TRBJ2-2; 8 bases are a match to TRBD1. Looked up from germline, CDR1 is SNHLY and CDR2 is FYNNEI. The CDR3 runs 15 residues. The CDR3 protein is CVSTWGTGYTGELFF. The CDR3, as DNA: TGTGTCAGCACTTGGGGGACAGGTTACACCGGGGAGCTGTTTTTT.

The CDR3 coding sequence is TGTGCCAGCAGTACTGGGAGGGATGGCACCGGGGAGCTGTTTTTT. It translates to CASSTGRDGTGELFF. The chain has TRBV6-2 or TRBV6-3 and TRBJ2-2; 7 bases agree with TRBD2. V was pared by 5 bases and J by 4 bases, with 7 bases of the junction left unmatched. The CDR3 covers 15 residues. Per the germline V gene, CDR1 is MNHEY and CDR2 is SVGEGT.